This TCR beta chain is from a study of blood T cells in healthy people across ages. Investigators took about 10 milliliters of peripheral blood from every donor. Sample-barcoded 5' priming and a J-beta primer mix drove a second PCR of roughly 6 to 12 cycles. One entry per CDR3 protein, called by TCRdb with MiXCR from the 5' RACE reads. The sample shows about 1,400,000 distinct CDR3 sequences, 45% to 70% of them seen only once. This clonotype was found a few times. Its target is not known. Regarding the study as a whole: CMV infection status of these donors was not known. Long-lived donors carried more naive CD4+ cells and greater diversity than aged donors. Roughly linear age-related decline in beta diversity appeared, significant by age roughly 40.

CDR1 MNHEY and CDR2 SMNVEV come from the germline V gene (reference sequence). V was trimmed by 1 base and J by 1 base, leaving 7 bases between them. The length of the CDR3 is 15 residues. This clonotype was sampled from a man between 18 and 35 years old in good health. This chain joins TRBV27 and TRBJ1-4; the D is unclear. The sequenced material came from blood. In DNA, the CDR3 is TGTGCCAGCAGTTTATTTCCGGGAACTAATGAAAAACTGTTTTTT. Translating it yields CASSLFPGTNEKLFF. The variable domain in full, with the rest retrieved from reference TRBV27 and TRBJ1-4, is EAQVTQNPRYLITVTGKKLTVTCSQNMNHEYMSWYRQDPGLGLRQIYYSMNVEVTDKGDVPEGYKVSRKEKRNFPLILESPSPNQTSLYFCASSLFPGTNEKLFFGSGTQLSVL.